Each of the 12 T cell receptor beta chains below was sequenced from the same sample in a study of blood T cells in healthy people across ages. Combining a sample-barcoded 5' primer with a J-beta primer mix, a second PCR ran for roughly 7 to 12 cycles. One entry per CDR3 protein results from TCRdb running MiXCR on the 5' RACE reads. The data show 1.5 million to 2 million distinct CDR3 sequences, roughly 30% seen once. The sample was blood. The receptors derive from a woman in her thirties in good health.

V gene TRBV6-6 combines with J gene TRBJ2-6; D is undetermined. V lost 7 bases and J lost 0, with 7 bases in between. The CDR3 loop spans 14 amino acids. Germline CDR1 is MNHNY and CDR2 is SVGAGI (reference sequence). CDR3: CASKLDSGANVLTF. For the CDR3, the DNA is TGTGCCAGCAAACTGGACTCTGGGGCCAACGTCCTGACTTTC.

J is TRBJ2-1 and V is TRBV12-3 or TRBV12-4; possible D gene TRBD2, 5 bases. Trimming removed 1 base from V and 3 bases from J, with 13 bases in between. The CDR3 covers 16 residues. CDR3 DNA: TGTGCCAGCAGTTTAGTTTTATTAGCGAGCTACAATGAGCAGTTCTTC. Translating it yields CASSLVLLASYNEQFF.

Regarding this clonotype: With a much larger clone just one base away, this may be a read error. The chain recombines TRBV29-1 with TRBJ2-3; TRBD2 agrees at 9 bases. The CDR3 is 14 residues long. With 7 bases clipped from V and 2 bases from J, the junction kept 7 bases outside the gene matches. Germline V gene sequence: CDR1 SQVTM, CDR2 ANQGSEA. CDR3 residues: CSAPSGRLTDTQYF. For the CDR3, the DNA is TGCAGCGCCCCCAGCGGGAGGCTCACAGATACGCAGTATTTT.

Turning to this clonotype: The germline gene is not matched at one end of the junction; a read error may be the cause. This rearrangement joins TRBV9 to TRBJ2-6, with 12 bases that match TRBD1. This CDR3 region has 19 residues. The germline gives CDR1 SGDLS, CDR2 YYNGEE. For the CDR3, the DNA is TGTGCCAGCAGCGTATTTCCGGGACAGGGGGCATGGGGGGCCAACGGCCTGACTTTC. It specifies CASSVFPGQGAWGANGLTF.

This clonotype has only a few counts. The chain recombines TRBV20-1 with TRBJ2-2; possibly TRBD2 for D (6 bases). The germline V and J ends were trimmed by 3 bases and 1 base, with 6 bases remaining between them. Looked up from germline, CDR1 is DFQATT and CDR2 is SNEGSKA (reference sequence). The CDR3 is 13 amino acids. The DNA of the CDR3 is TGCAGTGCTAGGGAGGGGAACACCGGGGAGCTGTTTTTT. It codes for CSAREGNTGELFF.

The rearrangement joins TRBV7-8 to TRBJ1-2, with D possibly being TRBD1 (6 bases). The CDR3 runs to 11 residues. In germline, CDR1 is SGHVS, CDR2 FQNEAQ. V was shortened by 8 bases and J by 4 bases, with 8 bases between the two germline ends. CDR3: CASGGAYGYTF. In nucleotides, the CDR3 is TGTGCCAGCGGGGGGGCCTATGGCTACACCTTC.

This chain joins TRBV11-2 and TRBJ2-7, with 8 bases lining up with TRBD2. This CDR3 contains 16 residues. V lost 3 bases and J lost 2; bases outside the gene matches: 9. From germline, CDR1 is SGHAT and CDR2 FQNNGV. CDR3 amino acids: CASSLGLVGGTYEQYF. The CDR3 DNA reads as TGTGCCAGCAGCTTGGGACTAGTGGGAGGAACCTACGAGCAGTACTTC.

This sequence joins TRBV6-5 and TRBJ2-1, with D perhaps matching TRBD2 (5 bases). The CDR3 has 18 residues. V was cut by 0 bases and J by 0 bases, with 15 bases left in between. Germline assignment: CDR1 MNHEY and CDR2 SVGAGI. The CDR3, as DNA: TGTGCCAGCAGTTACTCGAGGGAAAAAAAACACTCCTACAATGAGCAGTTCTTC. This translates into CASSYSREKKHSYNEQFF.

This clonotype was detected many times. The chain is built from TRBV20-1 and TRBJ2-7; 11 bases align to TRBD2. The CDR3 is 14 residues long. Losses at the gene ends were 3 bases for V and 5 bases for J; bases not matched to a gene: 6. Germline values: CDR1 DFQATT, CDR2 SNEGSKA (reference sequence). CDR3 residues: CSASTSGRLDEQYF. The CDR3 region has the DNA TGCAGTGCTAGTACTAGCGGGAGACTAGACGAGCAGTACTTC.

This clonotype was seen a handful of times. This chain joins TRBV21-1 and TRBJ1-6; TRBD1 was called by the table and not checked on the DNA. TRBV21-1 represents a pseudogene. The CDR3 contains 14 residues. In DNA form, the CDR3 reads TGTGCCAGGCACAGGGGGAGAGATAATTCACCCCTCCACTTT. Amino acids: CARHRGRDNSPLHF.

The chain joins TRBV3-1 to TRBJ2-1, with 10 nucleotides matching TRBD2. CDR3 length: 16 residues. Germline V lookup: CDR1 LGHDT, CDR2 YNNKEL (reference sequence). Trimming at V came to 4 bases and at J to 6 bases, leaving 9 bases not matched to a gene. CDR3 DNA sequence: TGTGCCAGCAGCCTTAGTCCCCTAGCGGGGGCCAATGAGCAGTTCTTC. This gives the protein CASSLSPLAGANEQFF.

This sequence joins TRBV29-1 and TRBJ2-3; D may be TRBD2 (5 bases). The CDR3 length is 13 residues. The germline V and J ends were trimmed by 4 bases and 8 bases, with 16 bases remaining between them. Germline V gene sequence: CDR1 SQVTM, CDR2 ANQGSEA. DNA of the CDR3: TGCAGCGTTGTTAACCCGACTACTGGTACGCAGTATTTT. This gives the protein CSVVNPTTGTQYF.